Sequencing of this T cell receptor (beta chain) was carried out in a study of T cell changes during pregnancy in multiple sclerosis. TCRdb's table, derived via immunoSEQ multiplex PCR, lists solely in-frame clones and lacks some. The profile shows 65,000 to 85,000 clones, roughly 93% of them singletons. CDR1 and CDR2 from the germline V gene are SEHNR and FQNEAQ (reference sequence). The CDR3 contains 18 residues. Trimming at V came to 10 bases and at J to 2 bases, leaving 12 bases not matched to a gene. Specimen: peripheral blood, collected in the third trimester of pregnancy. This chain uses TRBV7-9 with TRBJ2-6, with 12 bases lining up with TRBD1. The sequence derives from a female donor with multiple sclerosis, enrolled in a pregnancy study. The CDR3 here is CATRGDRGRVTGANVLTF. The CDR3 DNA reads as TGTGCCACCCGAGGGGACAGGGGGCGAGTGACTGGGGCCAACGTCCTGACTTTC.